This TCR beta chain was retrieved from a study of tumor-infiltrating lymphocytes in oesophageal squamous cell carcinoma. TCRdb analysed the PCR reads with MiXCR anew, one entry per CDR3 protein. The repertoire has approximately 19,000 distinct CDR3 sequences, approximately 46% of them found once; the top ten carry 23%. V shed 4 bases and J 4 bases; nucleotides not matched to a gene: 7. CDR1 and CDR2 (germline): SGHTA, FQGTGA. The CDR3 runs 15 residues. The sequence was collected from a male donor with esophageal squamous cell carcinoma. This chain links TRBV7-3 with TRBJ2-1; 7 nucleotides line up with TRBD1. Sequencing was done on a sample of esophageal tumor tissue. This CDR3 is CASSSTGEKYNEQFF. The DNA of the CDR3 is TGTGCCAGCAGCTCCACAGGGGAGAAATACAATGAGCAGTTCTTC.